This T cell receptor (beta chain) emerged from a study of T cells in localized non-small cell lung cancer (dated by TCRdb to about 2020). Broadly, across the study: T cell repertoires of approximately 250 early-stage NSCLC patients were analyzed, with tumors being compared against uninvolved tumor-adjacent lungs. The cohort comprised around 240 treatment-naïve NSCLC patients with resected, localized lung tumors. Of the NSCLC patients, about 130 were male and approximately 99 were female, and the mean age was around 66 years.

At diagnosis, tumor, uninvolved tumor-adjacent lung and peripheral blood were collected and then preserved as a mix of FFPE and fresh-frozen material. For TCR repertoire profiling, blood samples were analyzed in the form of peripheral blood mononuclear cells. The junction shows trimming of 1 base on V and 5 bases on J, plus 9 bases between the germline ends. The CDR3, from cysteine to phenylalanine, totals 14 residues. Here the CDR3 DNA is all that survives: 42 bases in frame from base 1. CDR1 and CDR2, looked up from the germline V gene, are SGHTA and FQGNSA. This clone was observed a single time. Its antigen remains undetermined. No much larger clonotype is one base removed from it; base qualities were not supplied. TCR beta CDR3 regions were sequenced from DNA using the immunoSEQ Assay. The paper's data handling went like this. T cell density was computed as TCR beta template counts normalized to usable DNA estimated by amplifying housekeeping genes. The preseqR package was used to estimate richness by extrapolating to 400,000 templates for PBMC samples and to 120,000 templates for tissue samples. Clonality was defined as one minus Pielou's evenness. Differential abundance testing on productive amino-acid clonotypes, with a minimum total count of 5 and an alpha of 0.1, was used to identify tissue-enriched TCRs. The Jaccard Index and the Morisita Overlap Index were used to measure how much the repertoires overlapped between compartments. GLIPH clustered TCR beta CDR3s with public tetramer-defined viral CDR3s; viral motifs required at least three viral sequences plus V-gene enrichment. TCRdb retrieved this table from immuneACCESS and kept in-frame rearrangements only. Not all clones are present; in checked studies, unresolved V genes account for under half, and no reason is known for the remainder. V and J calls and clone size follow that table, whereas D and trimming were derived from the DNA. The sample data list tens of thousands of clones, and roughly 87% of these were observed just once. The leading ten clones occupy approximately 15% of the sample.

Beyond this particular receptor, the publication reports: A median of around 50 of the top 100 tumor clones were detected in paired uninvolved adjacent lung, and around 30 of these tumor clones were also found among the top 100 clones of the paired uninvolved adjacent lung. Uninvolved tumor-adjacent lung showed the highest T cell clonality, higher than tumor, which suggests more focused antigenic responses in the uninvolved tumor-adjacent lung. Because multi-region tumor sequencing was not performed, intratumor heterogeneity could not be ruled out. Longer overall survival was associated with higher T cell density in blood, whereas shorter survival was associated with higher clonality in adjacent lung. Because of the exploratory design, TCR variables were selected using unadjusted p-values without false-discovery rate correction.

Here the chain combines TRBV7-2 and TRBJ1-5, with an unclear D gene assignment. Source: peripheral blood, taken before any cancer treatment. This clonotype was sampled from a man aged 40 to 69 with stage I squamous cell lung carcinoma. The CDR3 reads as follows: CASSLVSDDQPQHF. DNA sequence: TGTGCCAGCAGCTTAGTATCAGACGATCAGCCCCAGCATTTT.